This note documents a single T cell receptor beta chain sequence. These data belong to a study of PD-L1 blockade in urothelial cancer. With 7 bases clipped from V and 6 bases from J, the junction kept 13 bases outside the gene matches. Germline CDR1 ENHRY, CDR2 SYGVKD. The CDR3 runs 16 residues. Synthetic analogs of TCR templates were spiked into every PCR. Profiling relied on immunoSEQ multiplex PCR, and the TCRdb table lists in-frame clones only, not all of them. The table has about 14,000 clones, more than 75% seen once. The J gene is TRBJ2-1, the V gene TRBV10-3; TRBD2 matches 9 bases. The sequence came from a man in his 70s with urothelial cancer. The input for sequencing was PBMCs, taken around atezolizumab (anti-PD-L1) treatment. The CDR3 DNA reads TGTGCCATCACCCTTGGGGATGCGGGGGGGTCCAATGAGCAGTTCTTC. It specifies CAITLGDAGGSNEQFF.